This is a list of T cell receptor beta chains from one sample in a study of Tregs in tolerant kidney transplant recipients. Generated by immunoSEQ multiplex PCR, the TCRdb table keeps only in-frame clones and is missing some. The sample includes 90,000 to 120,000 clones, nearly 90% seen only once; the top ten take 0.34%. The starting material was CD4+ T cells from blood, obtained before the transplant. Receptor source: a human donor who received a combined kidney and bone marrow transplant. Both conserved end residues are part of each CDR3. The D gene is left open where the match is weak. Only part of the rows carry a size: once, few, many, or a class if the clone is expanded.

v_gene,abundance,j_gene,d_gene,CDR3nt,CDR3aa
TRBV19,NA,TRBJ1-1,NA,TGTGCCAGTAGTATAGAAACTAAAGCTTTCTTT,CASSIETKAFF
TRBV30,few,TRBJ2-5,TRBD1,TGTGCCTGGACCCCCGGACAGGGGATAGAGACCCAGTACTTC,CAWTPGQGIETQYF
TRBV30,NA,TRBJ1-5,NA,TGTGCCTGGAGGGGGGGGGCGCATCAGCCCCAGCATTTT,CAWRGGAHQPQHF
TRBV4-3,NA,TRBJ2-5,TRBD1,TGCGCCAGCAGCCAGGACCGACAGGGCTGGGAGACCCAGTACTTC,CASSQDRQGWETQYF
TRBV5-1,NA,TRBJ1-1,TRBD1,TGCGCCAGCAGCCTCCGGGACAGGGGCACTGAAGCTTTCTTT,CASSLRDRGTEAFF
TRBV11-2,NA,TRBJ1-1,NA,TGTGCCAGCAGTATTACAGTCAACACTGAAGCTTTCTTT,CASSITVNTEAFF
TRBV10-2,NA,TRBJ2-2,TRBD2,TGCGCCAGCAGTGAAGGCGGGGGGGCCCCCGGGGAGCTGTTTTTT,CASSEGGGAPGELFF
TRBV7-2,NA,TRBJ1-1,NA,TGTGCCAGCAGCCCAGGGGCAGGGTGGTCTGAAGCTTTCTTT,CASSPGAGWSEAFF
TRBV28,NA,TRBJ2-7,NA,TGTGCCAGCAGTTTAGACCTTAGGGGAGAGCAGTACTTC,CASSLDLRGEQYF
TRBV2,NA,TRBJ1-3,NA,TGTGCCAGTCGGGAAGAGAAAGCAGTGGGAAACACCATATATTTT,CASREEKAVGNTIYF
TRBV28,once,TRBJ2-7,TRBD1,TGTGCCAGCACCTACTCGACAGGGGGTTCCTACGAGCAGTACTTC,CASTYSTGGSYEQYF
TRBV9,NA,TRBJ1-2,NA,TGTGCCAGCAGCGTAGGGGAGGGGGGTAACTATGGCTACACCTTC,CASSVGEGGNYGYTF
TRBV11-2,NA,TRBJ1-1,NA,TGTGCCAGCAGTCTAGGGGGGGGGCTTAATGCTTTCTTT,CASSLGGGLNAFF
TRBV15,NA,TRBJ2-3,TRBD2,TGTGCCACCAGCAGAGAACTGCGGGGGGGTACAGATACGCAGTATTTT,CATSRELRGGTDTQYF